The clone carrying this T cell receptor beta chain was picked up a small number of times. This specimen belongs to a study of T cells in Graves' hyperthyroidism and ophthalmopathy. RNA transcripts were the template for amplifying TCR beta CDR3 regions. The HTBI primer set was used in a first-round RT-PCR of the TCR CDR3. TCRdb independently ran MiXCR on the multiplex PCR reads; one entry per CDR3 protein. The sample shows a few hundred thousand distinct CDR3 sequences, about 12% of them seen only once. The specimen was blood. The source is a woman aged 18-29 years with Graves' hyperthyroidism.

The CDR3 DNA reads TGTGCCAGCACCGGGACCAAAGGCCCCCAAGCCAAAAACATTCAGTACTTC. As protein: CASTGTKGPQAKNIQYF. This rearrangement joins TRBV5-8 to TRBJ2-4; the D gene could be TRBD1 or TRBD2 (5 bases each). Germline-derived CDR1 and CDR2 are SGHTS and YDEGEE. With 6 bases removed from V and 0 bases from J, the gap between germline ends came to 19 bases. CDR3 size: 17 residues.